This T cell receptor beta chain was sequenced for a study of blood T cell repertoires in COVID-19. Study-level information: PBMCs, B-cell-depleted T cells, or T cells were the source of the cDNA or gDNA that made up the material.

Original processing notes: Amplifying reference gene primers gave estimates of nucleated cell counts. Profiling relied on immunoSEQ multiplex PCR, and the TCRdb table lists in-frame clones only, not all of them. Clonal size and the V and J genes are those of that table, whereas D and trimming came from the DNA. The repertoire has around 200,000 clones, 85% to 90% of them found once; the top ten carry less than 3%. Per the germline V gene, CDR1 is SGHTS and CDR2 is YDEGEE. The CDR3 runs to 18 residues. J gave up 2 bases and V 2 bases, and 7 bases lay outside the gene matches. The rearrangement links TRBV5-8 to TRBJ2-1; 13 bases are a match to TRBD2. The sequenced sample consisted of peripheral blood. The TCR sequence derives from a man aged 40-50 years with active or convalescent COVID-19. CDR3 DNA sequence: TGTGCCAGCAGCTTTTATACTAGCGGGGGGGCCCCCTACAATGAGCAGTTCTTC. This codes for CASSFYTSGGAPYNEQFF.